The 12 T cell receptor beta chains in this list originate from one sample, sequenced in a study of blood T cell repertoires in COVID-19. Clones were sequenced by immunoSEQ multiplex PCR, and TCRdb holds only the in-frame ones, with some missing. This sample yields 240,000 or so clones, of which around 90% are seen a single time; roughly 0.8% belongs to the top ten. The sample was peripheral blood. These receptors were collected from a woman aged 25 to 39 with acute or convalescent COVID-19.

The chain joins TRBV27 to TRBJ1-2; 11 bases are shared with TRBD1. CDR1 and CDR2 from the germline V gene are MNHEY and SMNVEV (reference sequence). CDR3 length equals 14 residues. J lost 5 bases, V lost 7 bases, and 6 bases had no gene match. CDR3 nucleotides: TGTGCCAGCAAATGGACAGGGGGCAGTTATGGCTACACCTTC. Its protein product is CASKWTGGSYGYTF.

This sequence joins TRBV18 and TRBJ2-3; 7 nucleotides agree with TRBD2. Per the germline V gene, CDR1 is KGHSH and CDR2 is LQKENI. This CDR3 is 16 amino acids long. V dropped 2 bases and J dropped 4; count of bases not matched to a gene: 9. This CDR3 is CASSPATSFLADTQYF. CDR3 coding DNA: TGTGCCAGCTCACCAGCGACTAGCTTCCTCGCAGATACGCAGTATTTT.

The genes are TRBV10-3 and TRBJ2-3, with TRBD1 matching 7 bases. The length of the CDR3 is 16 residues. Per the germline V gene, CDR1 is ENHRY and CDR2 is SYGVKD. After removal of 2 bases from V and 6 bases from J, the junction contained 11 bases not matched to a gene. The CDR3 is CAISEDRASPPDTQYF. The CDR3 DNA is TGTGCCATCAGTGAGGACAGGGCCTCTCCCCCCGATACGCAGTATTTT.

In regard to this clone: This sample also contains other DNA sequences that code for the same CDR3. This chain uses TRBV21-1 with TRBJ2-5; the DNA was not used to check the table's D call, TRBD1. TRBV21-1 is given as a pseudogene. The CDR3 is 17 amino acids. The CDR3 spells CASSKDGETGGFETQYF. CDR3 bases: TGTGCCAGCAGCAAAGACGGGGAGACAGGGGGTTTCGAGACCCAGTACTTC.

The count of this clone is one. The chain couples TRBV18 to TRBJ2-2; 7 bases map to TRBD2. Germline V gene sequence: CDR1 KGHSH, CDR2 LQKENI. The CDR3 consists of 15 residues. The junction had 4 bases not matched to a gene; V was cut back by 1 base and J by 5 bases. CDR3 nucleotides: TGTGCCAGCTCACCACGGACTAGTTCAACCGGGGAGCTGTTTTTT. Translating it yields CASSPRTSSTGELFF.

The chain recombines TRBV2 with TRBJ2-7; 7 positions agree with TRBD1. This CDR3 is built from 12 residues. Germline CDR1 SNHLY, CDR2 FYNNEI. V shed 8 bases, J shed 3 bases, and the junction held 4 bases outside the gene matches. The CDR3 is CASAGTDYEQYF. The CDR3 DNA reads as TGTGCCAGCGCAGGGACAGACTACGAGCAGTACTTC.

The chain couples TRBV29-1 to TRBJ1-1, with D maybe TRBD1 (6 bases). Trimming took off 3 bases at V and 5 bases at J, with 7 bases between the two ends. Germline V gene lookup returns CDR1 SQVTM and CDR2 ANQGSEA. The CDR3 covers 11 residues. As DNA, the CDR3 is TGCAGCGTTGACAGGGGAACTGAAGCTTTCTTT. Encoded protein: CSVDRGTEAFF.

The chain employs TRBV11-3 and TRBJ1-1, with 9 bases identical to TRBD1. The germline gives CDR1 SGHNT, CDR2 YENEEA. V was pared by 5 bases and J by 5 bases, with 3 bases of the junction left unmatched. This CDR3 is 13 amino acids long. DNA of the CDR3: TGTGCCAGCAGCCTGGGACAGGGAACTGAAGCTTTCTTT. Amino acids: CASSLGQGTEAFF.

The V call is TRBV3-1 (or the pseudogene TRBV3-2), the J call TRBJ1-4; 8 bases fit TRBD1. V lost 4 bases to trimming and J lost 8 bases; unmatched junction nucleotides: 9. CDR1 and CDR2 from the germline V gene are LGHDT and YNNKEL (reference sequence). The CDR3 length is 15 residues. The CDR3 is CASSLEPDREEKLFF. Written as DNA, the CDR3 is TGTGCCAGCAGCCTAGAGCCGGACAGGGAGGAAAAACTGTTTTTT.

This rearrangement joins TRBV10-3 to TRBJ1-4; the D gene is possibly TRBD1 (6 bases). The V end lost 5 bases, the J end lost 6 bases, and 13 bases lay between the germline ends. The CDR3 loop spans 14 amino acids. CDR1 and CDR2 from the germline V gene are ENHRY and SYGVKD. This CDR3 is CAISTGLGDEKLFF. The DNA of the CDR3 is TGTGCCATCAGTACAGGGCTGGGGGATGAAAAACTGTTTTTT.

CDR3 sequence: CASSHITDRGRRYGYTF. DNA for the CDR3: TGTGCCAGCAGCCATATAACAGACAGGGGGCGTAGGTATGGCTACACCTTC. The chain couples TRBV3-1 (or the pseudogene TRBV3-2) to TRBJ1-2, with 10 bases aligning to TRBD1. V was pared by 3 bases and J by 5 bases, with 12 bases of the junction left unmatched. In germline, CDR1 is LGHDT, CDR2 YNNKEL (reference sequence). CDR3 length equals 17 residues.

Ten or more counts support this clone. The CDR3 nucleotides read TGTGCCAGCAGTCCGACAGGGAACACCGGGGAGCTGTTTTTT. This sequence encodes CASSPTGNTGELFF. This chain links TRBV7-2 with TRBJ2-2; possibly TRBD1 for D (6 bases). With 6 bases removed from V and 1 base from J, the gap between germline ends came to 9 bases. CDR1 is SGHTA and CDR2 is FQGNSA in the germline V gene. This CDR3 is 14 amino acids long. Filled out from reference TRBV7-2 and TRBJ2-2, the complete variable domain reads GAGVSQSPSNKVTEKGKDVELRCDPISGHTALYWYRQSLGQGLEFLIYFQGNSAPDKSGLPSDRFSAERTGGSVSTLTIQRTQQEDSAVYLCASSPTGNTGELFFGEGSRLTVL.